The 13 T cell receptor beta chains listed next were all sequenced from one sample in a study of blood T cell repertoires in COVID-19. Profiling relied on immunoSEQ multiplex PCR, and the TCRdb table lists in-frame clones only, not all of them. This table holds about 370,000 clones, nearly 90% found once. Sequencing was performed on peripheral blood. These receptors all come from a man aged 18-30 years with active or convalescent COVID-19.

The chain combines TRBV5-6 with TRBJ1-3; 9 bases line up with TRBD1. This CDR3 has 17 residues. Germline CDR1 SGHDT, CDR2 YYEEEE. Losses at the gene ends were 4 bases for V and 0 bases for J; bases not matched to a gene: 8. In nucleotides, the CDR3 is TGTGCCAGCAGCGGCCGGGGACAGGGCCCCTCTGGAAACACCATATATTTT. Translating gives CASSGRGQGPSGNTIYF.

The gene calls are TRBV18 and TRBJ2-5; D may be TRBD2 (6 bases). Germline assignment: CDR1 KGHSH and CDR2 LQKENI. This CDR3 spans 13 amino acids. Trimming stripped 4 bases from V and 5 bases from J, with 11 bases between. As DNA, the CDR3 is TGTGCCAGCTCACTGGGGGGTCCGGAGACCCAGTACTTC. Amino acid sequence: CASSLGGPETQYF.

CDR3 loop: CASSWTGTNEKLFF. CDR3 nucleotide sequence: TGTGCCAGCAGCTGGACAGGGACTAATGAAAAACTGTTTTTT. This chain connects TRBV6-5 to TRBJ1-4; 8 bases are shared with TRBD1. Germline V gene lookup returns CDR1 MNHEY and CDR2 SVGAGI. There are 14 residues in the CDR3. Trimming took 6 bases from V and 2 from J; bases not matched to a gene: 2.

The chain is built from TRBV5-1 and TRBJ2-5, with D possibly being TRBD1 (5 bases). This CDR3 spans 13 amino acids. V was cut by 0 bases and J by 5 bases, with 8 bases left in between. Germline CDR1 is SGHRS and CDR2 is YFSETQ. The CDR3 loop reads CASSLAGAETQYF. CDR3 nucleotide sequence: TGCGCCAGCAGCTTGGCTGGGGCGGAGACCCAGTACTTC.

This clone has just a few counts. The chain joins TRBV7-9 to TRBJ1-6, with TRBD1 matching 9 bases. Germline-derived CDR1 and CDR2 are SEHNR and FQNEAQ (reference sequence). The CDR3 is 19 amino acids. The V gene end was trimmed by 1 base and the J gene end by 1 base; junction bases not matched to a gene: 8. The CDR3 bases are TGTGCCAGCAGCTTAGATAGGGGACAGGGCTTTTCCTATAATTCACCCCTCCACTTT. This encodes CASSLDRGQGFSYNSPLHF.

The chain couples TRBV7-2 to TRBJ1-5; perhaps TRBD1 as D (5 bases). V lost 4 bases, J lost 2 bases, and 15 bases lay in between. CDR1 and CDR2 from the germline V gene are SGHTA and FQGNSA. This CDR3 has 16 residues. CDR3 sequence (DNA): TGTGCCAGCAGCTCCACAGGAGCGACTGGCAATCAGCCCCAGCATTTT. It yields the protein CASSSTGATGNQPQHF.

This rearrangement joins TRBV5-6 to TRBJ1-5; D gene ambiguous. This CDR3 contains 13 residues. Per germline, CDR1 SGHDT and CDR2 YYEEEE. Between the trimmed V and J ends, which lost 0 bases and 4 bases, there was a span of 5 bases. This CDR3 reads CASSLARNQPQHF. In DNA, the CDR3 is TGTGCCAGCAGCTTGGCGCGAAATCAGCCCCAGCATTTT.

The genes are TRBV28 and TRBJ1-4, with D possibly matching TRBD1 (5 bases). Between the trimmed V and J ends, which lost 6 bases and 4 bases, there was a span of 15 bases. Germline assignment: CDR1 MDHEN and CDR2 SYDVKM. CDR3 size: 15 residues. The CDR3 DNA reads as TGTGCCAGCAGCGGCCAGGGTTCTGGTAATGAAAAACTGTTTTTT. It translates to CASSGQGSGNEKLFF.

The CDR3 nucleotides read TGTGCCTGGAGTTGGGGCGGACCAATATATTTT. Amino acid sequence: CAWSWGGPIYF. The V call is TRBV30, the J call TRBJ1-3; D is perhaps TRBD1 (5 bases). This CDR3 contains 11 residues. Germline lookup yields CDR1 GTSNPN and CDR2 SVGIG (reference sequence). V was shortened by 2 bases and J by 13 bases, with 12 bases between the two germline ends.

This clone was detected only once. The chain has TRBV7-2 and TRBJ2-1; no clear D. Germline values: CDR1 SGHTA, CDR2 FQGNSA. Between the trimmed V and J ends, which lost 4 bases and 6 bases, there was a span of 4 bases. The CDR3 is made up of 11 amino acids. The CDR3 spells CASSSLNEQFF. CDR3 nucleotide sequence: TGTGCCAGCAGCTCCCTCAATGAGCAGTTCTTC.

This clone has a handful of counts. This chain connects TRBV28 to TRBJ1-2; 9 bases agree with TRBD1. Per germline, CDR1 MDHEN and CDR2 SYDVKM. V trimming: 6 bases; J trimming: 6 bases; junction bases outside the gene matches: 5. The CDR3 is 13 amino acids. The CDR3 nucleotides are TGTGCCAGCAGGCACCGGGACAGGGATGGCTACACCTTC. Translating it yields CASRHRDRDGYTF.

This chain links TRBV27 with TRBJ1-1; no clear D. The CDR3 runs to 14 residues. The V end was cut by 3 bases, the J end by 0 bases, with 8 bases between. CDR1 is MNHEY and CDR2 is SMNVEV in the germline V gene (reference sequence). As DNA, the CDR3 is TGTGCCAGCAGTTTCGGGGAGATGAACACTGAAGCTTTCTTT. Its translation is CASSFGEMNTEAFF.

This chain links TRBV5-6 with TRBJ1-4; 7 nucleotides line up with TRBD1. The CDR3 is 16 residues long. In germline, CDR1 is SGHDT, CDR2 YYEEEE. Trimming cost V 5 bases and J 7 bases; bases outside gene matches: 14. CDR3 residues: CASSAGYRGIIEKLFF. For the CDR3, the DNA is TGTGCCAGCAGTGCAGGATACAGGGGAATCATTGAAAAACTGTTTTTT.